A selection of T cell receptor beta chains follows, all from one sample in a study of T cells in Graves' hyperthyroidism and ophthalmopathy. One entry per CDR3 protein, called by TCRdb with MiXCR from the multiplex PCR reads. Among some 530,000 distinct CDR3 sequences, under 25% were seen once, and the ten largest hold approximately 54%. The material sequenced was blood. The receptors stem from a woman aged 70-85 years with Graves' ophthalmopathy. Each CDR3 is given with its conserved first and last residue. A D gene is named only where the DNA matches it firmly. Expanded clones are given a class, and other clones once, few, many or no size at all.

V gene: TRBV30; clone size: -; J gene: TRBJ2-7; D gene: TRBD2; CDR3 protein: CAWAVAGGNEQYF; CDR3 DNA: TGTGCCTGGGCCGTAGCGGGAGGGAACGAGCAGTACTTC
V gene: TRBV20-1; clone size: few; J gene: TRBJ1-1; D gene: TRBD1; CDR3 protein: CSARKQGGTEAFF; CDR3 DNA: TGCAGTGCTCGGAAACAGGGGGGCACTGAAGCTTTCTTT
V gene: TRBV18; clone size: few; J gene: TRBJ2-7; D gene: -; CDR3 protein: CASSPYPGVRGEQYF; CDR3 DNA: TGTGCCAGCTCACCTTACCCGGGGGTACGGGGTGAGCAGTACTTC
V gene: TRBV5-5; clone size: few; J gene: TRBJ2-5; D gene: TRBD1; CDR3 protein: CASSLRQGKETQYF; CDR3 DNA: TGTGCCAGCAGCTTGCGACAGGGGAAAGAGACCCAGTACTTC
V gene: TRBV11-3; clone size: -; J gene: TRBJ2-1; D gene: -; CDR3 protein: CASSLSVAYNEQFF; CDR3 DNA: TGTGCCAGCAGCTTATCGGTAGCCTACAATGAGCAGTTCTTC
V gene: TRBV30; clone size: few; J gene: TRBJ2-1; D gene: TRBD2; CDR3 protein: CAWSVRLAVYNEQFF; CDR3 DNA: TGTGCCTGGAGTGTACGACTAGCGGTCTACAATGAGCAGTTCTTC
V gene: TRBV15; clone size: few; J gene: TRBJ1-2; D gene: -; CDR3 protein: CATSRDRRETPTPYGYTF; CDR3 DNA: TGTGCCACCAGCAGAGATCGCAGGGAAACCCCTACCCCGTATGGCTACACCTTC
V gene: TRBV6-1; clone size: -; J gene: TRBJ2-1; D gene: -; CDR3 protein: CASSGHRVDEQFF; CDR3 DNA: TGTGCCAGCAGTGGCCACAGGGTTGATGAGCAGTTCTTC
V gene: TRBV20-1; clone size: few; J gene: TRBJ2-7; D gene: TRBD2; CDR3 protein: CSASDGRGYEQYF; CDR3 DNA: TGCAGTGCTAGTGACGGGAGGGGGTACGAGCAGTACTTC
V gene: TRBV7-2; clone size: -; J gene: TRBJ2-3; D gene: -; CDR3 protein: CASSSSRRNTQYF; CDR3 DNA: TGTGCCAGCAGCTCGAGCCGGCGTAATACGCAGTATTTT
V gene: TRBV12-5; clone size: -; J gene: TRBJ2-7; D gene: -; CDR3 protein: CASGSRSYYEQYF; CDR3 DNA: TGTGCTAGTGGTTCCAGGTCCTATTACGAGCAGTACTTC
V gene: TRBV30; clone size: once; J gene: TRBJ1-3; D gene: -; CDR3 protein: CAWSVLGGSGNTIYF; CDR3 DNA: TGTGCCTGGAGTGTACTCGGGGGCTCTGGAAACACCATATATTTT
V gene: TRBV5-1; clone size: -; J gene: TRBJ2-2; D gene: -; CDR3 protein: CASTDPPGELFF; CDR3 DNA: TGCGCCAGCACCGATCCACCCGGGGAGCTGTTTTTT
V gene: TRBV7-2; clone size: -; J gene: TRBJ2-6; D gene: TRBD2; CDR3 protein: CASSLATSGTSGANVLTF; CDR3 DNA: TGTGCCAGCAGCTTAGCGACTAGCGGGACATCTGGGGCCAACGTCCTGACTTTC
V gene: TRBV28; clone size: many; J gene: TRBJ1-1; D gene: TRBD1; CDR3 protein: CASSLGPPAGGNTEAFF; CDR3 DNA: TGTGCCAGCAGTTTAGGCCCCCCGGCAGGGGGGAACACTGAAGCTTTCTTT
V gene: TRBV12-3/TRBV12-4; clone size: -; J gene: TRBJ2-1; D gene: TRBD2; CDR3 protein: CASSRGRGGRAHDEQFF; CDR3 DNA: TGTGCCAGCAGCCGGGGTAGGGGCGGGAGGGCCCACGATGAGCAGTTCTTC
V gene: TRBV12-3/TRBV12-4; clone size: many; J gene: TRBJ2-1; D gene: -; CDR3 protein: CASSSYPYNEQFF; CDR3 DNA: TGTGCCAGCAGTAGTTATCCGTACAATGAGCAGTTCTTC
V gene: TRBV3-1; clone size: many; J gene: TRBJ1-1; D gene: -; CDR3 protein: CASSRLQGSTEAFF; CDR3 DNA: TGTGCCAGCAGCCGACTACAGGGCTCCACTGAAGCTTTCTTT
V gene: TRBV7-3; clone size: many; J gene: TRBJ2-3; D gene: -; CDR3 protein: CASSQHAGVQDTQYF; CDR3 DNA: TGTGCCAGCAGCCAACATGCAGGGGTACAGGATACGCAGTATTTT
V gene: TRBV5-1; clone size: -; J gene: TRBJ2-3; D gene: -; CDR3 protein: CASSWVPGAADTQYF; CDR3 DNA: TGCGCCAGCAGCTGGGTCCCGGGAGCGGCAGATACGCAGTATTTT
V gene: TRBV15; clone size: few; J gene: TRBJ2-2; D gene: -; CDR3 protein: CATSPNGAGELFF; CDR3 DNA: TGTGCCACCAGCCCAAACGGTGCCGGGGAGCTGTTTTTT
V gene: TRBV7-3; clone size: -; J gene: TRBJ1-2; D gene: -; CDR3 protein: CASSLDGNIYGYTF; CDR3 DNA: TGTGCCAGCAGCTTAGACGGGAACATATATGGCTACACCTTC
V gene: TRBV6-1; clone size: few; J gene: TRBJ1-1; D gene: TRBD1; CDR3 protein: CASNRGLANTEAFF; CDR3 DNA: TGTGCCAGCAACAGGGGGCTGGCGAACACTGAAGCTTTCTTT
V gene: TRBV15; clone size: -; J gene: TRBJ2-3; D gene: -; CDR3 protein: CATSRDRKGEGDTQYF; CDR3 DNA: TGTGCCACCAGCAGAGATCGGAAAGGGGAAGGAGATACGCAGTATTTT
V gene: TRBV6-5; clone size: -; J gene: TRBJ2-5; D gene: TRBD1; CDR3 protein: CASSYGGRGLGETQYF; CDR3 DNA: TGTGCCAGCAGTTACGGCGGCAGGGGGCTTGGAGAGACCCAGTACTTC
V gene: TRBV11-2; clone size: -; J gene: TRBJ1-2; D gene: -; CDR3 protein: CASSPIRTVLYGYTF; CDR3 DNA: TGTGCCAGCAGCCCCATCCGGACAGTCCTCTATGGCTACACCTTC
V gene: TRBV19; clone size: few; J gene: TRBJ2-7; D gene: -; CDR3 protein: CAAIKPSSYEQYF; CDR3 DNA: TGTGCCGCCATAAAACCCAGCTCCTACGAGCAGTACTTC
V gene: TRBV5-6; clone size: few; J gene: TRBJ2-3; D gene: -; CDR3 protein: CASSPRHQTTDTQYF; CDR3 DNA: TGTGCCAGCAGCCCGAGACACCAAACCACAGATACGCAGTATTTT
V gene: TRBV28; clone size: many; J gene: TRBJ1-2; D gene: -; CDR3 protein: CASSLALIYGYTF; CDR3 DNA: TGTGCCAGCAGTTTAGCCTTAATCTATGGCTACACCTTC
V gene: TRBV3-1; clone size: few; J gene: TRBJ1-3; D gene: -; CDR3 protein: CASSQTGSSGNTIYF; CDR3 DNA: TGTGCCAGCAGCCAAACCGGGAGCTCTGGAAACACCATATATTTT
V gene: TRBV19; clone size: -; J gene: TRBJ1-2; D gene: TRBD1; CDR3 protein: CASSSQATGSNGYTF; CDR3 DNA: TGTGCCAGTAGTTCCCAAGCGACAGGGTCCAATGGCTACACCTTC
V gene: TRBV10-3; clone size: few; J gene: TRBJ2-3; D gene: TRBD2; CDR3 protein: CAVAGGSTDTQYF; CDR3 DNA: TGTGCCGTAGCGGGAGGATCCACAGATACGCAGTATTTT
V gene: TRBV29-1; clone size: -; J gene: TRBJ2-2; D gene: TRBD2; CDR3 protein: CSVGASGSFRAGELFF; CDR3 DNA: TGCAGCGTTGGGGCTAGCGGGAGTTTTAGGGCCGGGGAGCTGTTTTTT
V gene: TRBV6-1; clone size: -; J gene: TRBJ2-7; D gene: -; CDR3 protein: CASSAPVRIPREQYF; CDR3 DNA: TGTGCCAGCAGTGCCCCAGTCCGAATTCCCAGGGAGCAGTACTTC
V gene: TRBV12-3/TRBV12-4; clone size: few; J gene: TRBJ2-5; D gene: -; CDR3 protein: CASSLLARETQYF; CDR3 DNA: TGTGCCAGCAGTTTACTAGCGCGAGAGACCCAGTACTTC
V gene: TRBV20-1; clone size: -; J gene: TRBJ2-1; D gene: -; CDR3 protein: CSAPGRTQYNEQFF; CDR3 DNA: TGCAGTGCCCCCGGGCGGACCCAATACAATGAGCAGTTCTTC
V gene: TRBV28; clone size: few; J gene: TRBJ2-6; D gene: -; CDR3 protein: CASSMWRGSGANVLTF; CDR3 DNA: TGTGCCAGCAGCATGTGGAGGGGATCTGGGGCCAACGTCCTGACTTTC
V gene: TRBV7-6; clone size: few; J gene: TRBJ2-2; D gene: -; CDR3 protein: CASSLSGQLTGELFF; CDR3 DNA: TGTGCCAGCAGCTTATCCGGGCAGTTAACCGGGGAGCTGTTTTTT
V gene: TRBV7-2; clone size: -; J gene: TRBJ2-7; D gene: TRBD1; CDR3 protein: CASSLRDRGDEQYF; CDR3 DNA: TGTGCCAGCAGCCTCCGGGACAGGGGGGACGAGCAGTACTTC
V gene: TRBV29-1; clone size: -; J gene: TRBJ2-1; D gene: TRBD2; CDR3 protein: CSVEGVAGGSGEQFF; CDR3 DNA: TGCAGCGTTGAAGGGGTAGCGGGAGGTAGTGGTGAGCAGTTCTTC
V gene: TRBV5-1; clone size: -; J gene: TRBJ2-7; D gene: TRBD2; CDR3 protein: CASSFEGLAGGYEQYF; CDR3 DNA: TGCGCCAGCAGCTTTGAGGGACTAGCGGGAGGCTACGAGCAGTACTTC
V gene: TRBV5-4; clone size: -; J gene: TRBJ1-2; D gene: -; CDR3 protein: CASSLGVVRSGGYTF; CDR3 DNA: TGTGCCAGCAGCTTGGGTGTAGTCCGGTCGGGGGGCTACACCTTC
V gene: TRBV7-2; clone size: few; J gene: TRBJ2-7; D gene: TRBD2; CDR3 protein: CASSPTSGSEQYF; CDR3 DNA: TGTGCCAGCAGCCCCACTAGCGGGAGCGAGCAGTACTTC
V gene: TRBV20-1; clone size: many; J gene: TRBJ2-3; D gene: TRBD2; CDR3 protein: CSAFWGGRSADTQYF; CDR3 DNA: TGCAGTGCCTTCTGGGGGGGGAGAAGCGCAGATACGCAGTATTTT
V gene: TRBV11-2; clone size: many; J gene: TRBJ2-1; D gene: -; CDR3 protein: CASRRAASSYNEQFF; CDR3 DNA: TGTGCCAGCAGGCGAGCCGCCAGCTCCTACAATGAGCAGTTCTTC